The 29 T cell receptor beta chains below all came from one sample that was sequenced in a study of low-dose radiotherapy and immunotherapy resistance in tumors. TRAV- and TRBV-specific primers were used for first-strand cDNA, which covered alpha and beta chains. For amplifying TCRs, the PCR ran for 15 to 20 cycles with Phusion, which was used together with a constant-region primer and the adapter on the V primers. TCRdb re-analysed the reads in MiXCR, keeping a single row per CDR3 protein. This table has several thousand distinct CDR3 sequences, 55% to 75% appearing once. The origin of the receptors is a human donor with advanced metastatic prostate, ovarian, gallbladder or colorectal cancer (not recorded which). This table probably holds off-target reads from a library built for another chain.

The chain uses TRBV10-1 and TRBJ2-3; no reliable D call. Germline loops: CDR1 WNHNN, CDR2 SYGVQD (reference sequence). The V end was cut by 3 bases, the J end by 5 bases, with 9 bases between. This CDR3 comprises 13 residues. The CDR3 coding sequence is TGCGCCAGCAGTGAAACTTTCAGAGATACGCAGTATTTT. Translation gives CASSETFRDTQYF.

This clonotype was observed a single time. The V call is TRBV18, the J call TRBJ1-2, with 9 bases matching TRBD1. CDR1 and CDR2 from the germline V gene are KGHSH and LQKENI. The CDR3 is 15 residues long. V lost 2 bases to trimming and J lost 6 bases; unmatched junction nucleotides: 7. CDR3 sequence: CASSPNVDRGNGYTF. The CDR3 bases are TGTGCCAGCTCACCAAACGTGGACAGGGGTAATGGCTACACCTTC. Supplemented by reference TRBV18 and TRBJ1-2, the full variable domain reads NAGVMQNPRHLVRRRGQEARLRCSPMKGHSHVYWYRQLPEEGLKFMVYLQKENIIDESGMPKERFSAEFPKEGPSILRIQQVVRGDSAAYFCASSPNVDRGNGYTFGSGTRLTVV.

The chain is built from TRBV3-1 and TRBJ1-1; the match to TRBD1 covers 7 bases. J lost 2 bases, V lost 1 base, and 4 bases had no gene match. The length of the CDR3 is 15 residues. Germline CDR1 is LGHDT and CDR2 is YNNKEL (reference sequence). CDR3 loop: CASSQGTGRNTEAFF. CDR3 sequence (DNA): TGTGCCAGCAGCCAAGGGACAGGCCGTAACACTGAAGCTTTCTTT.

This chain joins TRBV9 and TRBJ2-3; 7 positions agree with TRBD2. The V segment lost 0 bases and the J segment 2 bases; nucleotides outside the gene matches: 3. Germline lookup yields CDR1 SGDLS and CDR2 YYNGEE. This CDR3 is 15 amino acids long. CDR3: CASSVGEGFTDTQYF. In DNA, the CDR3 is TGTGCCAGCAGCGTAGGGGAGGGCTTCACAGATACGCAGTATTTT. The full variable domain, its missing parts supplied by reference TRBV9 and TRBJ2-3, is DSGVTQTPKHLITATGQRVTLRCSPRSGDLSVYWYQQSLDQGLQFLIQYYNGEERAKGNILERFSAQQFPDLHSELNLSSLELGDSALYFCASSVGEGFTDTQYFGPGTRLTVL.

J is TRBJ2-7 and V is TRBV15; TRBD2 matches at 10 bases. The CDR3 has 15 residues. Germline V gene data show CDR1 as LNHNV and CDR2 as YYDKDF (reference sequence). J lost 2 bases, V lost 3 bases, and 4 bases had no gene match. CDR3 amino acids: CATSSRTSGAYEQYF. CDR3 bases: TGTGCCACCAGCAGTCGGACTAGCGGTGCCTACGAGCAGTACTTC.

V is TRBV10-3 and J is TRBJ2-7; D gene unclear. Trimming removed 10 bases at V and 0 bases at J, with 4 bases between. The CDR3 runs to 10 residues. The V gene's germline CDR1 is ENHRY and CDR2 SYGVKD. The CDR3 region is CATYSYEQYF. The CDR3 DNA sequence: TGTGCCACCTACTCCTACGAGCAGTACTTC.

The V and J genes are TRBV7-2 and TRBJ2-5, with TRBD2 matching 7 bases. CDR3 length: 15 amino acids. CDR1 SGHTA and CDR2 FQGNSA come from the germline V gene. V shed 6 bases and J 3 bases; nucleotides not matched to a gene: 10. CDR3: CASSQAGRQKETQYF. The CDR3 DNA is TGTGCCAGCAGTCAAGCGGGGCGACAAAAAGAGACCCAGTACTTC.

The CDR3 sequence: CASSLRGGGYYGYTF. CDR3 DNA sequence: TGTGCCAGCAGCCTGCGCGGGGGCGGGTACTATGGCTACACCTTC. The chain couples TRBV3-1 to TRBJ1-2; TRBD1 might be the D (6 bases). Germline CDR1 is LGHDT and CDR2 is YNNKEL (reference sequence). The V and J ends lost 4 bases and 3 bases respectively, with 15 bases between them. This CDR3 comprises 15 residues.

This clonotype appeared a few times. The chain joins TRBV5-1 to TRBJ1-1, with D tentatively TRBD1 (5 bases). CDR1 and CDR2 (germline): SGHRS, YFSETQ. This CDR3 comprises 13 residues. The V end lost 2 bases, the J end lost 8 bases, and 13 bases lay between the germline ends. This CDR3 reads CASSFIGAAEAFF. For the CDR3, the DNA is TGCGCCAGCAGCTTCATCGGGGCAGCCGAAGCTTTCTTT.

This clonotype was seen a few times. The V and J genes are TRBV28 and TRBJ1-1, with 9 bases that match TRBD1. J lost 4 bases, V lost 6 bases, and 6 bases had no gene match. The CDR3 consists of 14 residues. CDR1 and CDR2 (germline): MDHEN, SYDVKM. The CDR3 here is CASRGDREITEAFF. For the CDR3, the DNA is TGTGCCAGCAGGGGGGACAGGGAGATCACTGAAGCTTTCTTT. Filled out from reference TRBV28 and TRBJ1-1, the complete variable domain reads DVKVTQSSRYLVKRTGEKVFLECVQDMDHENMFWYRQDPGLGLRLIYFSYDVKMKEKGDIPEGYSVSREKKERFSLILESASTNQTSMYLCASRGDREITEAFFGQGTRLTVV.

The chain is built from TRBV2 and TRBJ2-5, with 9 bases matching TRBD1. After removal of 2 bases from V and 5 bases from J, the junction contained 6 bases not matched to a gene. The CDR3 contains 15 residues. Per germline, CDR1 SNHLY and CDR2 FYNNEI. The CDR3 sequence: CASSERGQGTETQYF. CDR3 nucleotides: TGTGCCAGCAGTGAACGGGGACAGGGTACGGAGACCCAGTACTTC.

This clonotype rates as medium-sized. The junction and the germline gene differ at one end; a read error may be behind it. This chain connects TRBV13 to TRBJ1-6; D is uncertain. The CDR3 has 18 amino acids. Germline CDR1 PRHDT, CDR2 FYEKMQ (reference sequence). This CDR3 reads CAMREGRFGNTNAGKSTF. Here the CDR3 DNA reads TGTGCAATGAGAGAGGGCCGGTTCGGAAACACCAATGCAGGCAAATCAACCTTT.

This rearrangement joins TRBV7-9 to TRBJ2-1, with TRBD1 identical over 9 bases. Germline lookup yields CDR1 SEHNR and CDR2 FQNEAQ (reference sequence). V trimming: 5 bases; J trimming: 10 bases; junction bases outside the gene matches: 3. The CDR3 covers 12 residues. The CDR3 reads CASSGTGYEQFF. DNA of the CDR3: TGTGCCAGCAGCGGGACAGGGTACGAGCAGTTCTTC. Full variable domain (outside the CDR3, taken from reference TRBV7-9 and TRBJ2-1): DTGVSQNPRHKITKRGQNVTFRCDPISEHNRLYWYRQTLGQGPEFLTYFQNEAQLEKSRLLSDRFSAERPKGSFSTLEIQRTEQGDSAMYLCASSGTGYEQFFGPGTRLTVL.

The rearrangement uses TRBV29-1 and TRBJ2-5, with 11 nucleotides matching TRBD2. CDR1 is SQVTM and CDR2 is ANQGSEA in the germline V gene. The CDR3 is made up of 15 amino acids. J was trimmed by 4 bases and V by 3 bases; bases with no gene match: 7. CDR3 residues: CSVEPLTSGGETQYF. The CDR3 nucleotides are TGCAGCGTTGAGCCGCTAACTAGCGGGGGAGAGACCCAGTACTTC.

The CDR3 spells CASSMRPLNQPQHF. In DNA form, the CDR3 reads TGTGCCAGTAGTATGCGGCCTCTAAATCAGCCCCAGCATTTT. This chain joins TRBV19 and TRBJ1-5, with no clear D. This CDR3 comprises 14 residues. Trimming took 3 bases from V and 4 from J, leaving 10 bases between them. Germline lookup yields CDR1 LNHDA and CDR2 SQIVND (reference sequence).

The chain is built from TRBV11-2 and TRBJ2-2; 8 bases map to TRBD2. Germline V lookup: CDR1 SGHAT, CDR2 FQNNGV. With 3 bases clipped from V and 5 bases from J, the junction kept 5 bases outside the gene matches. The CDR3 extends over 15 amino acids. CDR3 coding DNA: TGTGCCAGCAGCTTCGGCGGGGGGTCGACCGGGGAGCTGTTTTTT. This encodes CASSFGGGSTGELFF.

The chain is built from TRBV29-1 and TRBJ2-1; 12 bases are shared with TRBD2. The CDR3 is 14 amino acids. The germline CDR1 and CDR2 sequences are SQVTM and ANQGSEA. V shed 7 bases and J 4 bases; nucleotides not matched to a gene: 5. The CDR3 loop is CSALAGGLYNEQFF. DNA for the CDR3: TGCAGCGCACTAGCGGGAGGACTATACAATGAGCAGTTCTTC.

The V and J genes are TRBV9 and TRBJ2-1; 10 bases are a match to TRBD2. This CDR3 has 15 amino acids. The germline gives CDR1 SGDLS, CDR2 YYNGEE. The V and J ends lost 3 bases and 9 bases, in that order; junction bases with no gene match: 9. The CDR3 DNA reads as TGTGCCAGCAGCGCGAGTCCTAGCGGGGGTGGTGAGCAGTTCTTC. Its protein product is CASSASPSGGGEQFF.

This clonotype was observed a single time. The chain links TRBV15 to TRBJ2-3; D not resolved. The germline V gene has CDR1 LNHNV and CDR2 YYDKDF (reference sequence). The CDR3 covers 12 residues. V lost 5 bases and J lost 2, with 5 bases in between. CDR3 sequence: CATSPYTDTQYF. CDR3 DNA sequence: TGTGCCACCAGCCCTTACACAGATACGCAGTATTTT.

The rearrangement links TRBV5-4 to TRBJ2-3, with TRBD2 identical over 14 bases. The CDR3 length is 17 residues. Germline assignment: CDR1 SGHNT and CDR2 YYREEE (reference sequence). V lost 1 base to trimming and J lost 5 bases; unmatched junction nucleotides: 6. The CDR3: CASSLSPGTSGRDTQYF. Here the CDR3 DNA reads TGTGCCAGCAGCTTGAGTCCTGGGACTAGCGGGAGAGATACGCAGTATTTT.

The CDR3: CAIMQEGGELFF. In DNA, the CDR3 is TGTGCCATCATGCAAGAAGGCGGGGAGCTGTTTTTT. The chain links TRBV10-3 to TRBJ2-2, with D hard to call. Per germline, CDR1 ENHRY and CDR2 SYGVKD. CDR3 length equals 12 residues. V lost 7 bases and J lost 7, with 10 bases in between.

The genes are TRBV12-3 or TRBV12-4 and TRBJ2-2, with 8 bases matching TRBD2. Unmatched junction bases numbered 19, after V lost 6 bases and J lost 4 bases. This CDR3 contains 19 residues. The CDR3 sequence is CASSPDFMGREGRTGELFF. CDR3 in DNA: TGTGCCAGCAGCCCCGACTTCATGGGACGGGAGGGCCGCACCGGGGAGCTGTTTTTT.

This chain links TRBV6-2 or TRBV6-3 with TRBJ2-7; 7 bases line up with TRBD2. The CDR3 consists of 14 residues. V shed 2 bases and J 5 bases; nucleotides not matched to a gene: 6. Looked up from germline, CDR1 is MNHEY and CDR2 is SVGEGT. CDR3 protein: CASSYPSGGNEQYF. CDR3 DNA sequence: TGTGCCAGCAGTTACCCTAGCGGAGGGAACGAGCAGTACTTC.

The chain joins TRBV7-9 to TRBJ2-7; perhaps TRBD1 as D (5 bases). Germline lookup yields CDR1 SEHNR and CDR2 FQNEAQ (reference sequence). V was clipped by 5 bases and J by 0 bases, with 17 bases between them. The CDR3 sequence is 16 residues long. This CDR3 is CASSPARTQSSYEQYF. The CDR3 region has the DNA TGTGCCAGCAGCCCCGCCCGGACACAGAGCTCCTACGAGCAGTACTTC.

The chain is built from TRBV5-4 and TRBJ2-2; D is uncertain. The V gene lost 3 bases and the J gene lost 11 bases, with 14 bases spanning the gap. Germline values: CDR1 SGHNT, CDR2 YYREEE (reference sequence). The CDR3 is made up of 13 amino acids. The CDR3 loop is CASSSGPNIELFF. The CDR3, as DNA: TGTGCCAGCAGCTCGGGCCCGAACATAGAGCTGTTTTTT. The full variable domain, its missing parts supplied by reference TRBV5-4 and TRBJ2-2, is ETGVTQSPTHLIKTRGQQVTLRCSSQSGHNTVSWYQQALGQGPQFIFQYYREEENGRGNFPPRFSGLQFPNYSSELNVNALELDDSALYLCASSSGPNIELFFGEGSRLTVL.

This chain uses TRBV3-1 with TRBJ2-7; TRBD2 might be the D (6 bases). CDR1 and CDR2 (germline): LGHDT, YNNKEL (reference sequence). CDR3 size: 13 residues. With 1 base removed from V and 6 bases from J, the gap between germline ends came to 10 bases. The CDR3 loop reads CASSQGGTLEQYF. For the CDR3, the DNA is TGTGCCAGCAGCCAAGGTGGGACTCTCGAGCAGTACTTC.

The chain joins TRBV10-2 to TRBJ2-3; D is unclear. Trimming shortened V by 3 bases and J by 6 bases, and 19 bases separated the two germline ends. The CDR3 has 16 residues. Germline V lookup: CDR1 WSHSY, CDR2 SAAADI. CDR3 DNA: TGCGCCAGCAGTGAAGCCACCGCACGTCACCTTGATACGCAGTATTTT. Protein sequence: CASSEATARHLDTQYF.

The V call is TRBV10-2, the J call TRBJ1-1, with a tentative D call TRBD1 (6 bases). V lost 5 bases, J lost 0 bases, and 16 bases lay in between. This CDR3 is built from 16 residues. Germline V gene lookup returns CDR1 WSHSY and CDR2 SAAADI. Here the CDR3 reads CASSRSGTLMNTEAFF. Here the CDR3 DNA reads TGCGCCAGCAGTCGATCCGGGACACTTATGAACACTGAAGCTTTCTTT.

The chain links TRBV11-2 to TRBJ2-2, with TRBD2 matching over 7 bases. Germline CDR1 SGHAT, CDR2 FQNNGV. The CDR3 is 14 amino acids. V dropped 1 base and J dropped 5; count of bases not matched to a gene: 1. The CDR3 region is CASSLVGGTGELFF. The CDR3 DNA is TGTGCCAGCAGCTTAGTCGGGGGGACCGGGGAGCTGTTTTTT.